The 11 T cell receptor beta chains presented below share a single source sample, sequenced in a study of cytomegalovirus exposure and HLA in healthy donors. Using immunoSEQ multiplex PCR, the repertoire was profiled, and TCRdb retains in-frame clones only, with some absent. This sample has over 200,000 clones, with around 87% found just once. The source material was PBMCs. These receptors all stem from a young woman in good health and CMV-seropositive.

The chain has TRBV27 and TRBJ1-4; no reliable D call. CDR3 size: 14 residues. Per germline, CDR1 MNHEY and CDR2 SMNVEV (reference sequence). V was pared by 3 bases and J by 5 bases, with 10 bases between. DNA of the CDR3: TGTGCCAGCAGTTTCCGGTCTTACAATGAAAAACTGTTTTTT. Amino acids: CASSFRSYNEKLFF.

The V gene is TRBV7-9, the J gene TRBJ2-3; 7 bases match TRBD1. The V gene's germline CDR1 is SEHNR and CDR2 FQNEAQ (reference sequence). This CDR3 has 17 residues. The junction had 18 bases not matched to a gene; V was cut back by 5 bases and J by 7 bases. The CDR3 loop is CASSPRQGLRIGNTQYF. Here the CDR3 DNA reads TGTGCCAGCAGCCCCAGACAGGGCCTCCGGATCGGAAATACGCAGTATTTT.

V and J are TRBV5-8 and TRBJ1-5, with 10 positions matching TRBD1. The V segment lost 4 bases and the J segment 7 bases; nucleotides outside the gene matches: 8. The CDR3 spans 15 residues. Germline CDR1 reads SGHTS; CDR2 reads YDEGEE. The CDR3 nucleotides read TGTGCCAGCAGCCCCATGACAGGGGGCGTGCAGCCCCAGCATTTT. Encoded protein: CASSPMTGGVQPQHF. Looking up the rest from reference TRBV5-8 and TRBJ1-5 gives the full variable domain: EAGVTQSPTHLIKTRGQQATLRCSPISGHTSVYWYQQALGLGLQFLLWYDEGEERNRGNFPPRFSGRQFPNYSSELNVNALELEDSALYLCASSPMTGGVQPQHFGDGTRLSIL.

The chain carries TRBV30 and TRBJ2-2, with D maybe TRBD1 (5 bases). V was shortened by 0 bases and J by 2 bases, with 7 bases between the two germline ends. The CDR3 is 14 residues long. Germline V gene lookup returns CDR1 GTSNPN and CDR2 SVGIG (reference sequence). The CDR3 loop reads CAWSVQVNTGELFF. Written as DNA, the CDR3 is TGTGCCTGGAGTGTACAGGTTAACACCGGGGAGCTGTTTTTT.

The rearrangement joins TRBV6-5 to TRBJ2-5; 9 bases line up with TRBD2. CDR1 and CDR2 (germline): MNHEY, SVGAGI. The V gene end was trimmed by 7 bases and the J gene end by 5 bases; junction bases not matched to a gene: 11. The CDR3 is 15 amino acids. CDR3 sequence: CASTLSGSGGETQYF. The CDR3 DNA follows: TGTGCCAGCACCCTTAGCGGGAGTGGGGGGGAGACCCAGTACTTC.

CDR3 sequence: CASSWGDQPYGYTF. CDR3 in DNA: TGCGCCAGCAGCTGGGGGGACCAACCTTATGGCTACACCTTC. The V gene is TRBV5-1, the J gene TRBJ1-2; weak D call: TRBD1 (5 bases). Trimming cost V 3 bases and J 5 bases, with 14 bases left between them. The CDR3 extends over 14 amino acids. Germline V gives CDR1 SGHRS, CDR2 YFSETQ.

The rearrangement uses TRBV9 and TRBJ2-1; D is possibly TRBD1 (7 bases). The CDR3 sequence is 17 residues long. The V end was cut by 2 bases, the J end by 0 bases, with 15 bases between. CDR1 is SGDLS, CDR2 YYNGEE, per germline. CDR3 bases: TGTGCCAGCAGCGTGGGGGCGGGACAGACCTCCTACAATGAGCAGTTCTTC. Protein product: CASSVGAGQTSYNEQFF.

This clone was recorded once. The V call is TRBV28, the J call TRBJ1-2; 7 bases fit TRBD1. V shed 8 bases, J shed 8 bases, and the junction held 23 bases outside the gene matches. Germline loops: CDR1 MDHEN, CDR2 SYDVKM. This CDR3 has 17 amino acids. CDR3 nucleotides: TGTGCCAGCTCCTCTACCCAAGGGGGCGCTACCCTTTTAGGCTACACCTTC. It encodes CASSSTQGGATLLGYTF.

In its sample, this clone was seen once. This sequence joins TRBV29-1 and TRBJ1-2; maybe TRBD1 (6 bases). Trimming shortened V by 6 bases and J by 1 base, and 15 bases separated the two germline ends. This CDR3 spans 14 amino acids. The germline CDR1 and CDR2 sequences are SQVTM and ANQGSEA. CDR3 loop: CSVARDTNNYGYTF. The CDR3 coding sequence is TGCAGCGTAGCCCGGGACACTAATAACTATGGCTACACCTTC.

The CDR3 spells CASGFPGEQYF. The CDR3 DNA is TGTGCCAGCGGATTTCCGGGAGAGCAGTACTTC. This chain uses TRBV25-1 with TRBJ2-7, with D possibly TRBD2 on 5 matching bases. V was shortened by 8 bases and J by 7 bases, with 12 bases between the two germline ends. Per the germline V gene, CDR1 is MGHDK and CDR2 is SYGVNS. The CDR3 covers 11 residues.

As regards this clone: One end of the junction varies from germline; a read error may be responsible. The chain combines TRBV7-7 with TRBJ1-1; TRBD1 aligns across 7 bases. This CDR3 is built from 18 residues. Per germline, CDR1 SSHAT and CDR2 FNYEAQ (reference sequence). Here the CDR3 reads CASSSLTGAHRLGTEAFF. CDR3 nucleotides: TGTGCTAGCAGCTCGTTAACAGGGGCCCACCGATTGGGCACTGAAGCTTTCTTT.